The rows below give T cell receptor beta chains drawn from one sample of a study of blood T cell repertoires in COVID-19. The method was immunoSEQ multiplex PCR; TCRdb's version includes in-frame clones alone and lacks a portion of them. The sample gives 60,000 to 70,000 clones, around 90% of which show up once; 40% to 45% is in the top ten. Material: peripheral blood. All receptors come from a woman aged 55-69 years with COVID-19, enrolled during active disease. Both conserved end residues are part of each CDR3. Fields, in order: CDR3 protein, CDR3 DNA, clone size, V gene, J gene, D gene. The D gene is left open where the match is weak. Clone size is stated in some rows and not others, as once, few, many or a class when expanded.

CDR3 protein: CASSLEWSGAEQFF
CDR3 DNA: TGTGCCAGCAGCTTAGAATGGAGTGGAGCGGAGCAGTTCTTC
clone size: NA
V gene: TRBV7-2
J gene: TRBJ2-1
D gene: NA

CDR3 protein: CASSVDNNYGYTF
CDR3 DNA: TGTGCCAGCAGCGTAGACAATAACTATGGCTACACCTTC
clone size: few
V gene: TRBV9
J gene: TRBJ1-2
D gene: NA

CDR3 protein: CATRRAGVGGELFF
CDR3 DNA: TGTGCCACCAGAAGAGCGGGAGTGGGCGGGGAGCTGTTTTTT
clone size: NA
V gene: TRBV15
J gene: TRBJ2-2
D gene: TRBD2

CDR3 protein: CASSLGAGEQYF
CDR3 DNA: TGTGCCAGCAGTTTAGGGGCCGGCGAGCAGTACTTC
clone size: NA
V gene: TRBV12-3/TRBV12-4
J gene: TRBJ2-7
D gene: NA

CDR3 protein: CASSLGVAGSTDTQYF
CDR3 DNA: TGTGCCAGCAGCTTAGGGGTAGCGGGGAGCACAGATACGCAGTATTTT
clone size: NA
V gene: TRBV11-2
J gene: TRBJ2-3
D gene: TRBD2

CDR3 protein: CATNSGPTYNEQFF
CDR3 DNA: TGTGCCACCAATAGCGGGCCAACCTACAATGAGCAGTTCTTC
clone size: NA
V gene: TRBV24-1
J gene: TRBJ2-1
D gene: TRBD2

CDR3 protein: CASSPGDYSTDTQYF
CDR3 DNA: TGCGCCAGCAGCCCAGGGGACTATAGCACAGATACGCAGTATTTT
clone size: NA
V gene: TRBV10-2
J gene: TRBJ2-3
D gene: NA

CDR3 protein: CASSRGLTYEQYF
CDR3 DNA: TGTGCCAGCAGTCGGGGGTTGACCTACGAGCAGTACTTC
clone size: NA
V gene: TRBV2
J gene: TRBJ2-7
D gene: NA

CDR3 protein: CASRKDRVSSYEQYF
CDR3 DNA: TGTGCCAGCAGAAAAGACAGGGTCTCTTCCTACGAGCAGTACTTC
clone size: NA
V gene: TRBV7-2
J gene: TRBJ2-7
D gene: TRBD1

CDR3 protein: CASRRASGSSYNEQFF
CDR3 DNA: TGTGCCAGTAGAAGAGCTAGCGGGAGCTCCTACAATGAGCAGTTCTTC
clone size: NA
V gene: TRBV19
J gene: TRBJ2-1
D gene: TRBD2

CDR3 protein: CASSKGLAGSSEQYF
CDR3 DNA: TGTGCCAGCAGCAAAGGACTAGCGGGATCCTCCGAGCAGTACTTC
clone size: NA
V gene: TRBV3-1/TRBV3-2
J gene: TRBJ2-7
D gene: TRBD2

CDR3 protein: CAWRDRWVNTEAFF
CDR3 DNA: TGTGCCTGGCGGGACAGGTGGGTGAATACTGAAGCTTTCTTT
clone size: NA
V gene: TRBV30
J gene: TRBJ1-1
D gene: TRBD1

CDR3 protein: CASSLQGGYEQYF
CDR3 DNA: TGCGCCAGCAGTTTACAGGGGGGTTACGAGCAGTACTTC
clone size: NA
V gene: TRBV4-1
J gene: TRBJ2-7
D gene: TRBD1

CDR3 protein: CASKEQNNQPQHF
CDR3 DNA: TGTGCCAGCAAGGAACAGAACAATCAGCCCCAGCATTTT
clone size: NA
V gene: TRBV2
J gene: TRBJ1-5
D gene: NA

CDR3 protein: CASSLDSRAGEELFF
CDR3 DNA: TGTGCCAGCAGCTTAGATTCTCGGGCGGGCGAAGAACTGTTTTTT
clone size: once
V gene: TRBV11-3
J gene: TRBJ1-4
D gene: NA

CDR3 protein: CAISLLAGKTDTQYF
CDR3 DNA: TGTGCCATCAGCCTACTAGCGGGAAAGACAGATACGCAGTATTTT
clone size: NA
V gene: TRBV10-3
J gene: TRBJ2-3
D gene: TRBD2

CDR3 protein: CASSVRGTEAFF
CDR3 DNA: TGTGCCAGCAGCGTCAGGGGGACTGAAGCTTTCTTT
clone size: NA
V gene: TRBV11-3
J gene: TRBJ1-1
D gene: TRBD1

CDR3 protein: CAGPRQGKVIQPQHF
CDR3 DNA: TGTGCCGGACCTCGACAGGGAAAGGTCATTCAGCCCCAGCATTTT
clone size: NA
V gene: TRBV7-9
J gene: TRBJ1-5
D gene: TRBD1

CDR3 protein: CASSLRTGTYNEQFF
CDR3 DNA: TGTGCCAGCTCACTCAGGACAGGGACCTACAATGAGCAGTTCTTC
clone size: NA
V gene: TRBV18
J gene: TRBJ2-1
D gene: TRBD1

CDR3 protein: CASSGTSGFLGTGELFF
CDR3 DNA: TGTGCCAGTAGTGGGACTAGCGGGTTCCTTGGTACCGGGGAGCTGTTTTTT
clone size: NA
V gene: TRBV19
J gene: TRBJ2-2
D gene: TRBD2

CDR3 protein: CASSPAGQAGNIQYF
CDR3 DNA: TGCGCCAGCAGCCCAGCCGGACAGGCGGGAAACATTCAGTACTTC
clone size: NA
V gene: TRBV4-3
J gene: TRBJ2-4
D gene: TRBD1

CDR3 protein: CASSSFRPDSPNTGELFF
CDR3 DNA: TGTGCCAGCAGTTCTTTTAGGCCAGACAGCCCAAACACCGGGGAGCTGTTTTTT
clone size: NA
V gene: TRBV28
J gene: TRBJ2-2
D gene: NA

CDR3 protein: CASSRGWTANEKLFF
CDR3 DNA: TGTGCCAGCAGCCGGGGATGGACAGCCAATGAAAAACTGTTTTTT
clone size: once
V gene: TRBV5-6
J gene: TRBJ1-4
D gene: NA

CDR3 protein: CASSQPTGVNYGYTF
CDR3 DNA: TGTGCCAGCAGTCAACCGACAGGTGTTAACTATGGCTACACCTTC
clone size: NA
V gene: TRBV28
J gene: TRBJ1-2
D gene: NA

CDR3 protein: CASSFGLAGGNEQFF
CDR3 DNA: TGTGCCAGCAGCTTCGGACTAGCGGGAGGGAATGAGCAGTTCTTC
clone size: NA
V gene: TRBV6-6
J gene: TRBJ2-1
D gene: TRBD2

CDR3 protein: CAISDPDRGGEKLFF
CDR3 DNA: TGTGCCATCAGTGATCCCGACAGGGGCGGTGAAAAACTGTTTTTT
clone size: NA
V gene: TRBV10-3
J gene: TRBJ1-4
D gene: TRBD1

CDR3 protein: CASTGRSTDLQETQYF
CDR3 DNA: TGTGCCAGCACCGGGAGGTCGACGGACCTCCAAGAGACCCAGTACTTC
clone size: NA
V gene: TRBV2
J gene: TRBJ2-5
D gene: TRBD2

CDR3 protein: CASSSSGTPGNYEQYF
CDR3 DNA: TGTGCCAGCAGTTCGAGCGGGACTCCGGGAAACTACGAGCAGTACTTC
clone size: NA
V gene: TRBV27
J gene: TRBJ2-7
D gene: TRBD2

CDR3 protein: CASTQSGDIQETQYF
CDR3 DNA: TGTGCCAGCACCCAAAGCGGGGACATCCAAGAGACCCAGTACTTC
clone size: NA
V gene: TRBV9
J gene: TRBJ2-5
D gene: NA

CDR3 protein: CASSQDYPGQASGNTIYF
CDR3 DNA: TGTGCCAGCAGCCAAGATTATCCGGGACAAGCCTCTGGAAACACCATATATTTT
clone size: NA
V gene: TRBV3-1/TRBV3-2
J gene: TRBJ1-3
D gene: NA

CDR3 protein: CASSLAGQGAREQYF
CDR3 DNA: TGTGCCAGCAGCTTAGCGGGACAGGGGGCGAGAGAGCAGTACTTC
clone size: once
V gene: TRBV7-2
J gene: TRBJ2-7
D gene: TRBD1

CDR3 protein: CASSLSRGPGVDIQYF
CDR3 DNA: TGTGCCAGCAGTTTATCGAGGGGGCCCGGCGTGGACATTCAGTACTTC
clone size: NA
V gene: TRBV28
J gene: TRBJ2-4
D gene: TRBD1

CDR3 protein: CASSTMGGAYNEQFF
CDR3 DNA: TGTGCCAGTAGTACAATGGGTGGGGCTTACAATGAGCAGTTCTTC
clone size: NA
V gene: TRBV19
J gene: TRBJ2-1
D gene: NA

CDR3 protein: CASSLTAGGAFF
CDR3 DNA: TGTGCCAGCAGCTTAACAGCAGGTGGAGCTTTCTTT
clone size: NA
V gene: TRBV11-2
J gene: TRBJ1-1
D gene: NA

CDR3 protein: CASSFGGGAGYTF
CDR3 DNA: TGTGCCAGCAGTTTTGGCGGAGGGGCTGGCTACACCTTC
clone size: NA
V gene: TRBV27
J gene: TRBJ1-2
D gene: NA

CDR3 protein: CASGLTVGDTGELFF
CDR3 DNA: TGTGCTAGTGGTCTAACGGTCGGGGACACCGGGGAGCTGTTTTTT
clone size: NA
V gene: TRBV12-5
J gene: TRBJ2-2
D gene: NA

CDR3 protein: CASSSWISASGANVLTF
CDR3 DNA: TGTGCCAGCAGTAGTTGGATAAGCGCCTCTGGGGCCAACGTCCTGACTTTC
clone size: once
V gene: TRBV28
J gene: TRBJ2-6
D gene: NA

CDR3 protein: CASSQDLKSGTSTDTQYF
CDR3 DNA: TGCGCCAGCAGCCAAGATTTGAAGAGCGGGACTAGCACAGATACGCAGTATTTT
clone size: NA
V gene: TRBV4-3
J gene: TRBJ2-3
D gene: TRBD2

CDR3 protein: CASSPTGQGAYGYTF
CDR3 DNA: TGTGCCAGCAGCCCCACGGGACAGGGGGCCTATGGCTACACCTTC
clone size: NA
V gene: TRBV27
J gene: TRBJ1-2
D gene: TRBD1

CDR3 protein: CASSGTGGTEAFF
CDR3 DNA: TGTGCCAGCAGTGGGACAGGAGGGACTGAAGCTTTCTTT
clone size: NA
V gene: TRBV2
J gene: TRBJ1-1
D gene: TRBD1

CDR3 protein: CASSLRNSPLHF
CDR3 DNA: TGTGCCAGCAGTTTGAGAAATTCACCCCTCCACTTT
clone size: NA
V gene: TRBV12-3/TRBV12-4
J gene: TRBJ1-6
D gene: NA

CDR3 protein: CASSPRTSGSTDTQYF
CDR3 DNA: TGTGCCAGCAGCCCGAGGACTAGCGGGAGCACAGATACGCAGTATTTT
clone size: NA
V gene: TRBV7-8
J gene: TRBJ2-3
D gene: TRBD2

CDR3 protein: CSVVRQYNTEAFF
CDR3 DNA: TGCAGCGTTGTGAGGCAGTATAACACTGAAGCTTTCTTT
clone size: NA
V gene: TRBV29-1
J gene: TRBJ1-1
D gene: NA

CDR3 protein: CASSIRDRSSPLHF
CDR3 DNA: TGTGCCAGTAGTATCCGGGACAGGAGTTCACCCCTCCACTTT
clone size: NA
V gene: TRBV19
J gene: TRBJ1-6
D gene: TRBD1

CDR3 protein: CASSPAVGNIQYF
CDR3 DNA: TGTGCCAGCAGCCCCGCGGTCGGAAACATTCAGTACTTC
clone size: few
V gene: TRBV6-5
J gene: TRBJ2-4
D gene: NA

CDR3 protein: CASSEFLGDRETETQYF
CDR3 DNA: TGTGCCAGCAGTGAATTCTTAGGGGACAGGGAGACGGAGACCCAGTACTTC
clone size: NA
V gene: TRBV25-1
J gene: TRBJ2-5
D gene: TRBD1

CDR3 protein: CASSPRVGLPDTQYF
CDR3 DNA: TGTGCCAGCAGCCCACGGGTGGGGCTCCCAGATACGCAGTATTTT
clone size: NA
V gene: TRBV3-1/TRBV3-2
J gene: TRBJ2-3
D gene: NA

CDR3 protein: CAWSGDSGLTGSPLHF
CDR3 DNA: TGTGCCTGGAGTGGGGATTCGGGACTCACGGGTTCACCCCTCCACTTT
clone size: NA
V gene: TRBV30
J gene: TRBJ1-6
D gene: NA

CDR3 protein: CASSLYSSNYNSPLHF
CDR3 DNA: TGTGCCAGCAGTTTGTATAGCTCGAATTATAATTCACCCCTCCACTTT
clone size: once
V gene: TRBV28
J gene: TRBJ1-6
D gene: NA

CDR3 protein: CASSPGHEQYF
CDR3 DNA: TGTGCCAGCAGCCCAGGCCACGAGCAGTACTTC
clone size: NA
V gene: TRBV5-6
J gene: TRBJ2-7
D gene: NA

CDR3 protein: CASSQEQLWDRGNYGYTF
CDR3 DNA: TGTGCCAGCAGCCAAGAACAACTATGGGACAGAGGGAACTATGGCTACACCTTC
clone size: NA
V gene: TRBV3-1/TRBV3-2
J gene: TRBJ1-2
D gene: TRBD1